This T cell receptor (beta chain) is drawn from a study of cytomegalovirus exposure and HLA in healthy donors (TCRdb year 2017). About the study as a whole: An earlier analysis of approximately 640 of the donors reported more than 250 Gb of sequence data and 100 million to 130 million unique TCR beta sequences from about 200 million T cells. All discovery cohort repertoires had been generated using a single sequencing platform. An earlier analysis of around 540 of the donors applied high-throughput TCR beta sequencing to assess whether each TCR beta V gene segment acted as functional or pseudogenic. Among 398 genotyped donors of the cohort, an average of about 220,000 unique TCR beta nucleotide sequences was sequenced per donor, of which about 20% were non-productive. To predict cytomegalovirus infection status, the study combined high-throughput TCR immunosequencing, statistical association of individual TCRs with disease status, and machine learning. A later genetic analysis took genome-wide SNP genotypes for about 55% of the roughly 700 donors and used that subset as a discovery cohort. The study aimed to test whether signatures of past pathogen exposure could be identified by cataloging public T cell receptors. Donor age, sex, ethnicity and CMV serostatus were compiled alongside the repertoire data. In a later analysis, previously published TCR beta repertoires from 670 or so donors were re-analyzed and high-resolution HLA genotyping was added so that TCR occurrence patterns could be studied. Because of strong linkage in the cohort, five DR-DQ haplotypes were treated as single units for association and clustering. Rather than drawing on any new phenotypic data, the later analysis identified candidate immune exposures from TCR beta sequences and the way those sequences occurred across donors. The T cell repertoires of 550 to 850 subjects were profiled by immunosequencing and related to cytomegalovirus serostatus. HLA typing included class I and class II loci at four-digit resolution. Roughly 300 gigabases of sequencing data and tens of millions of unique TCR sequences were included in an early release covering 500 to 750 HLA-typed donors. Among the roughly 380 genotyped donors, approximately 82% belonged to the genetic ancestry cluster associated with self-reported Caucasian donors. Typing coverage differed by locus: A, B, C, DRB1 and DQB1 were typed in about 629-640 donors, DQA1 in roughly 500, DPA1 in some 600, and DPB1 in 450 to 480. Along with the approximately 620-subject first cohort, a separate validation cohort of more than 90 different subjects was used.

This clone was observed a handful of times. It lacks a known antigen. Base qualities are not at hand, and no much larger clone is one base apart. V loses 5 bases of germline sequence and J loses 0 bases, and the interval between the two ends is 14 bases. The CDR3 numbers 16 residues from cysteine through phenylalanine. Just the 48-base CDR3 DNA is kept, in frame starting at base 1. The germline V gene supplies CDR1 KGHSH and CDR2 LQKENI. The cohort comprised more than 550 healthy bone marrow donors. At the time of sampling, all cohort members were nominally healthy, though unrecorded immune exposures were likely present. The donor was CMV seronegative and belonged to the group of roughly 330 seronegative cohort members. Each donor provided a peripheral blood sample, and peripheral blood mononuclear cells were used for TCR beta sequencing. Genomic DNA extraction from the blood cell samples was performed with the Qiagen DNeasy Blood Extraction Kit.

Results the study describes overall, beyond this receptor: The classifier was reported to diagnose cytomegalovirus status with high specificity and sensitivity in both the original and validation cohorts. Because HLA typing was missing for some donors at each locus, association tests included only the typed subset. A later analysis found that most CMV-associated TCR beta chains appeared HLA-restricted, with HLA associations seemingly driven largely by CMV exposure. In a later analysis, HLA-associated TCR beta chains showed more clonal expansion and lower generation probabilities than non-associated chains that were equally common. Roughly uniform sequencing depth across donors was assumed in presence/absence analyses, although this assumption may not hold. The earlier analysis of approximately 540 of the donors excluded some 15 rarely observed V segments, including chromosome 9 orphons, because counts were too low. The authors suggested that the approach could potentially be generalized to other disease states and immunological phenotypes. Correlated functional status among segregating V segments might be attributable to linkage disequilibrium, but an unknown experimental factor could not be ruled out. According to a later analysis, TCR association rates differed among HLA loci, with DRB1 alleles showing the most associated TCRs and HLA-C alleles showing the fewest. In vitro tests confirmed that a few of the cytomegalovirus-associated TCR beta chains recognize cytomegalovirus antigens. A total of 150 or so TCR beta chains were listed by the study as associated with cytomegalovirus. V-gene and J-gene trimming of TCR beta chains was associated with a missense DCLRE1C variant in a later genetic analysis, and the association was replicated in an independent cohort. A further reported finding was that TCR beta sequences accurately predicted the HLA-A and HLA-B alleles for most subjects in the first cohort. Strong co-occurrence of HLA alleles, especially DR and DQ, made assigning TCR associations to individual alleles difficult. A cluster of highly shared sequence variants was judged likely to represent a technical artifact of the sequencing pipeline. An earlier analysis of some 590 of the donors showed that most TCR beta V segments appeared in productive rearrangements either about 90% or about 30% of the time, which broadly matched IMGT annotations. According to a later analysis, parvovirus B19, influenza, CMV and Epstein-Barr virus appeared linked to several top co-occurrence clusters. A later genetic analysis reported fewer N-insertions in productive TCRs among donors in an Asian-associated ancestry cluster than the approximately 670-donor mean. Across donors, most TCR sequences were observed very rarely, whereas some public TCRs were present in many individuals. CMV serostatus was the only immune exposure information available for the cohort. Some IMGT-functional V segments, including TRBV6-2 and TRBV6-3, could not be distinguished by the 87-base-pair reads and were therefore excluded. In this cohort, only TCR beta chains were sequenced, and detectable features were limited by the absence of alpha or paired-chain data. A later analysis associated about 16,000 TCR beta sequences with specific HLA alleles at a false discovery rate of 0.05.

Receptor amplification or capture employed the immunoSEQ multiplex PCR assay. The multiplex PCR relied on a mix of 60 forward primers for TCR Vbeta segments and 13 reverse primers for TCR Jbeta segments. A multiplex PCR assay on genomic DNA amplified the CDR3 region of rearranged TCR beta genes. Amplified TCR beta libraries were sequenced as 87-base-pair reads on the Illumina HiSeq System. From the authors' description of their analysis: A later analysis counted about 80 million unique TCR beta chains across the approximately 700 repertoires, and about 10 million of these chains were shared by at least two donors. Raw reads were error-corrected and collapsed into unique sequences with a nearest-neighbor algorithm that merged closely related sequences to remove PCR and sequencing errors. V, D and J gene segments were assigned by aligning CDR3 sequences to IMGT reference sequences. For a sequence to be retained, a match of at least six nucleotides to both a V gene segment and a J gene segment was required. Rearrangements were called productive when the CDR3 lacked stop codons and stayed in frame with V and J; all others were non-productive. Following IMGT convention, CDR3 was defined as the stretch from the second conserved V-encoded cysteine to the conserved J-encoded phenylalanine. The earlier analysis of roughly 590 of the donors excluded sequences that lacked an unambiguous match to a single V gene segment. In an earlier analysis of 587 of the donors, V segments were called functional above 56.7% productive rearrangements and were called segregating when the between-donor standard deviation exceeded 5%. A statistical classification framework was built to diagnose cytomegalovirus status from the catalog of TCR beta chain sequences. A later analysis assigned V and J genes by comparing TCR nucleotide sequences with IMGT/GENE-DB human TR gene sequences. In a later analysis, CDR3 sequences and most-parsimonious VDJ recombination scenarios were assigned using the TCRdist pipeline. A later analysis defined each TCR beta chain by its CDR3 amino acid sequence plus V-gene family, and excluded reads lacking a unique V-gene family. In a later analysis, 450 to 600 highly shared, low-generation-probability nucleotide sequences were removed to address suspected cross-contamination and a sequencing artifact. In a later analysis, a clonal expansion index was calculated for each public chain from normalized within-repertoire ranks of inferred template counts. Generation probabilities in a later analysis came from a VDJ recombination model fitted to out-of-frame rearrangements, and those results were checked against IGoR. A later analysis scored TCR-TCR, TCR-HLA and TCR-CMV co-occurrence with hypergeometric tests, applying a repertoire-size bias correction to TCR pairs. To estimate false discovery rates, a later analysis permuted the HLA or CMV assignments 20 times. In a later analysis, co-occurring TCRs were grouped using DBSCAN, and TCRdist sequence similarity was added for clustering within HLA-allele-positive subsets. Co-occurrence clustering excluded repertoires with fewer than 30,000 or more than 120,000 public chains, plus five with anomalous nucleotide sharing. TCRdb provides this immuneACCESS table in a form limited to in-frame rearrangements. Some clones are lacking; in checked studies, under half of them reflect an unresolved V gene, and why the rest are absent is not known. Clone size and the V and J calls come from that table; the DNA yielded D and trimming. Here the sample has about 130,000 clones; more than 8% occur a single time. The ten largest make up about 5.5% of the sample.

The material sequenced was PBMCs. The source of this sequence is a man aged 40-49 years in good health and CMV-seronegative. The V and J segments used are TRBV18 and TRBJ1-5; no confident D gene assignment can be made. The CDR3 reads CASSSGRGYSNQPQHF. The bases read TGTGCCAGCTCATCCGGACGGGGTTATAGCAATCAGCCCCAGCATTTT. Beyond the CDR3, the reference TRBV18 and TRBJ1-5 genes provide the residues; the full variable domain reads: NAGVMQNPRHLVRRRGQEARLRCSPMKGHSHVYWYRQLPEEGLKFMVYLQKENIIDESGMPKERFSAEFPKEGPSILRIQQVVRGDSAAYFCASSSGRGYSNQPQHFGDGTRLSIL.